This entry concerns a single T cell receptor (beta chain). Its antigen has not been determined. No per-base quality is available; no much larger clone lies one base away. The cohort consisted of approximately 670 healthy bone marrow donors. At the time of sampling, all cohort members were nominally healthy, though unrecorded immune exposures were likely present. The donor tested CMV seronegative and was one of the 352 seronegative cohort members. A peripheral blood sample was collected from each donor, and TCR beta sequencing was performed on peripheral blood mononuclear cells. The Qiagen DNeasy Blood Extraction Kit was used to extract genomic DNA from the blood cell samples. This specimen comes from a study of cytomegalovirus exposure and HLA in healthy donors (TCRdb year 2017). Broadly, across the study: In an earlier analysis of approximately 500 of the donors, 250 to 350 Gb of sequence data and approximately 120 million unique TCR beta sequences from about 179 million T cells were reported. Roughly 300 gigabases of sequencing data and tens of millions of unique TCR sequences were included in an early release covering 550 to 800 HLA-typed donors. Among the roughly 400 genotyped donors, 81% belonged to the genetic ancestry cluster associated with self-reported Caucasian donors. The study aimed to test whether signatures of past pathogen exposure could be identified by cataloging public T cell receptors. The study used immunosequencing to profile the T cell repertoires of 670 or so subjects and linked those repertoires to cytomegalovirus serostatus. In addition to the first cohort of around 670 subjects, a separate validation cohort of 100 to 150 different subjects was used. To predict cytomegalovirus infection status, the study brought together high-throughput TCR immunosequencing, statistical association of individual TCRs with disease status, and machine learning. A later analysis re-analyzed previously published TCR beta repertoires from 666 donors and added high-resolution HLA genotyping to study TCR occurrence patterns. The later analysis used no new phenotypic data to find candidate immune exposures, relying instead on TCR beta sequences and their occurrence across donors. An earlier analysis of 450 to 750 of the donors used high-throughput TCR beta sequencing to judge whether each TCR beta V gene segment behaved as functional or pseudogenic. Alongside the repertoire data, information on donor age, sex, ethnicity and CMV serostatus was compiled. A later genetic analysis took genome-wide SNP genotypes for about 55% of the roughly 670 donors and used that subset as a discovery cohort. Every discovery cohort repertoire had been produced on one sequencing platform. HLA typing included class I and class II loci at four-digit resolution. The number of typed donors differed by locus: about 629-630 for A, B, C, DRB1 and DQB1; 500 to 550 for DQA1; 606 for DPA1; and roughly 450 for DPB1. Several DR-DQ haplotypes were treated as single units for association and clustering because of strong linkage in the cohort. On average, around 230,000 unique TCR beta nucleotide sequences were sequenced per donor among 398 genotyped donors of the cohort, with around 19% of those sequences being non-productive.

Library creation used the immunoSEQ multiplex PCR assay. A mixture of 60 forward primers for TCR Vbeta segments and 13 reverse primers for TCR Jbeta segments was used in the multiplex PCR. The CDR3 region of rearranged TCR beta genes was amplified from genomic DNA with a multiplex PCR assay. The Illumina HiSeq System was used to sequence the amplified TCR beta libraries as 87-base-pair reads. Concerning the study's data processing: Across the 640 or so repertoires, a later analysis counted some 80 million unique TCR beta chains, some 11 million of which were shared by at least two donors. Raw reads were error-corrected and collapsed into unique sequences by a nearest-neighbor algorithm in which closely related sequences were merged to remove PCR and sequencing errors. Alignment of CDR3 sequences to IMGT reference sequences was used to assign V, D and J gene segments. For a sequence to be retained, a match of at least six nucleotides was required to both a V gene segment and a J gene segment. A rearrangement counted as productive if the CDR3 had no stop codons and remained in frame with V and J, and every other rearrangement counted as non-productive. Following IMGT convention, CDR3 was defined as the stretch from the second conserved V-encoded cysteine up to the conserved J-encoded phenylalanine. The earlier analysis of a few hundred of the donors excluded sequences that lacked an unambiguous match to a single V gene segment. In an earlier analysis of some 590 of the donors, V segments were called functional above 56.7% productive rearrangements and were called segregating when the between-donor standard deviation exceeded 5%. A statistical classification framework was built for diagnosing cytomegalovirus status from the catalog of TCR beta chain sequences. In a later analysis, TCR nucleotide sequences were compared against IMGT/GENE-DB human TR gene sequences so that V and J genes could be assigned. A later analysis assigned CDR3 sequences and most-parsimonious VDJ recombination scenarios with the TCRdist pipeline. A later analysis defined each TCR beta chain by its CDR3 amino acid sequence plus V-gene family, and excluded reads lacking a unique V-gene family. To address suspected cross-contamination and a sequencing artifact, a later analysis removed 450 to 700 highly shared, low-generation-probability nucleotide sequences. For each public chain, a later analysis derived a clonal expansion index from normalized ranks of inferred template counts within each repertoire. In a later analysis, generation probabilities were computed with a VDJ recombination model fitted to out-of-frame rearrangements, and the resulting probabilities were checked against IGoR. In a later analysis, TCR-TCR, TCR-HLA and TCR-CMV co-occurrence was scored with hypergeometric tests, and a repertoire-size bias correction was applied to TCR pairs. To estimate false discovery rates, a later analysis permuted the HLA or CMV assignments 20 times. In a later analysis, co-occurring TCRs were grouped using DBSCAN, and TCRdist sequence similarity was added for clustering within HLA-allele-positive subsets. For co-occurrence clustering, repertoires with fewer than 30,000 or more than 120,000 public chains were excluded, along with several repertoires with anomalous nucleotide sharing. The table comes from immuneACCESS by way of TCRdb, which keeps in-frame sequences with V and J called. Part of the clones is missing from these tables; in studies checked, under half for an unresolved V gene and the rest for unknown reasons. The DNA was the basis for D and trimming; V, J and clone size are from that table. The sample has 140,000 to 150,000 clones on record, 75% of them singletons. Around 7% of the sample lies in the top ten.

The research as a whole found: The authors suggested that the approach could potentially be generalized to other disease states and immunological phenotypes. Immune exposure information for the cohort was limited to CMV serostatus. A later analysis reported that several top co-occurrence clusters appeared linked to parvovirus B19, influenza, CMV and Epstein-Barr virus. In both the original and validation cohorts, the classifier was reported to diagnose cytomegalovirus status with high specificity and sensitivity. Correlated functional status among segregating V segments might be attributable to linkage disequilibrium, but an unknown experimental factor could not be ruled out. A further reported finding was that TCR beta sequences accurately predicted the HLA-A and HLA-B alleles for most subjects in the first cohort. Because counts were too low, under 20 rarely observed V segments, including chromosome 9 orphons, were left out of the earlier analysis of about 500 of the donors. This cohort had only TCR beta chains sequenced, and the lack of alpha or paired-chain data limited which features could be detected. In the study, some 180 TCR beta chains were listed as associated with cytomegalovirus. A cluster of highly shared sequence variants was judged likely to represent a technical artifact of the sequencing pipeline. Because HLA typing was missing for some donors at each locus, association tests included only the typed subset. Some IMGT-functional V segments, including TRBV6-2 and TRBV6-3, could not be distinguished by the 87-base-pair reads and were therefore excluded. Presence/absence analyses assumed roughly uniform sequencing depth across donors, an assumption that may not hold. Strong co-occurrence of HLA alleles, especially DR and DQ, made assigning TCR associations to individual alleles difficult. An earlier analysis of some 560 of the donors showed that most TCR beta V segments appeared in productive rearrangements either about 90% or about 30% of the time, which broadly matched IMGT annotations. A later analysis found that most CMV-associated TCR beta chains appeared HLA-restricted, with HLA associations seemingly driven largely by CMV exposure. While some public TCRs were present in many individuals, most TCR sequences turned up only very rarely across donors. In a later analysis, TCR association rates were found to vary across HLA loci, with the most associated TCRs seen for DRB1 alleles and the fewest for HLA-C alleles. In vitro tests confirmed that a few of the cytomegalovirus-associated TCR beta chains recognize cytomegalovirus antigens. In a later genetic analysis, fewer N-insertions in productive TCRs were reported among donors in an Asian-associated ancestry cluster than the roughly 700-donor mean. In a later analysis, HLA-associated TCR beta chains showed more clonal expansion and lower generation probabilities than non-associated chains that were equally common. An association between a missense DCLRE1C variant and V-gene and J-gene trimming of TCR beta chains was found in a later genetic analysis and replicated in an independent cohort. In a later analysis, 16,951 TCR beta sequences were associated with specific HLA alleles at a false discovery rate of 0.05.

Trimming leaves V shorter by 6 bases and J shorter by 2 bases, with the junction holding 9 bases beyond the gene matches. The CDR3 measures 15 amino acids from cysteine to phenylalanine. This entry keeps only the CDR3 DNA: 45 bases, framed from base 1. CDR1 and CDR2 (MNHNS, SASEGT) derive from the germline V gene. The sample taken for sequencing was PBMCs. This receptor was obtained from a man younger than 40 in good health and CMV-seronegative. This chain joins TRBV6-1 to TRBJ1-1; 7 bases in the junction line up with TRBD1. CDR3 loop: CASRTPGTENTEAFF. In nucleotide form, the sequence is TGTGCCAGCAGAACCCCCGGGACAGAAAACACTGAAGCTTTCTTT.